This section outlines one T cell receptor (beta chain) sequence together with its context. The antigen remains undetermined. Sequencing used immunoSEQ multiplex PCR; TCRdb keeps in-frame clones, though not all of them. The data contain about 98,000 clones, about 87% of them singletons. The entry originates in a study of a mutant IDH1 vaccine in newly diagnosed glioma. The wider study: Treated patients, averaging 40.4 years, were 62.5% male and around 40% female. General study points: Variations in leading peripheral T cell clonotypes appeared to have no connection with pseudoprogression.

Time point indicated: baseline, week 1 (first vaccination visit). As to treatment: pre-vaccination baseline after standard-of-care therapy. Germline V gives CDR1 LNHDA, CDR2 SQIVND (reference sequence). V was trimmed by 5 bases and J by 5 bases, leaving 9 bases between them. The CDR3 contains 12 residues. The source was PBMCs, collected from a glioma patient treated with radiotherapy, temozolomide or both. The gene calls are TRBV19 and TRBJ2-5; D not certain. The TCR was taken from a woman aged 50 to 60 with glioma. CDR3 DNA sequence: TGTGCCAGTAGTGGAATCGCGGAGACCCAGTACTTC. Translating it yields CASSGIAETQYF. Filled out from reference TRBV19 and TRBJ2-5, the complete variable domain reads DGGITQSPKYLFRKEGQNVTLSCEQNLNHDAMYWYRQDPGQGLRLIYYSQIVNDFQKGDIAEGYSVSREKKESFPLTVTSAQKNPTAFYLCASSGIAETQYFGPGTRLLVL.